Listed below are T cell receptor beta chains from one sample, sequenced in a study of T cells in Graves' hyperthyroidism and ophthalmopathy. TCRdb processed the multiplex PCR reads anew with MiXCR; each CDR3 protein has one entry. Of hundreds of thousands of distinct CDR3 sequences in the sample, about 15% were seen once. The sample was blood. These receptor sequences come from a young woman with Graves' ophthalmopathy. Both conserved end residues are part of each CDR3. A D gene is named only where the DNA matches it firmly. Clone size is shown for a subset of rows, as once, few, many or a class of expanded clone.

CDR3 protein,CDR3 DNA,clone size,V gene,J gene,D gene
CASSQKGQGANYGYTF,TGTGCCAGCAGCCAAAAAGGACAGGGCGCTAACTATGGCTACACCTTC,many,TRBV14,TRBJ1-2,TRBD1
CASSWGLSYGYTF,TGTGCCAGCAGTTGGGGACTTAGCTATGGCTACACCTTC,many,TRBV27,TRBJ1-2,.
CASSLWVGSDTQYF,TGTGCCAGCAGTTTATGGGTCGGATCGGATACGCAGTATTTT,many,TRBV27,TRBJ2-3,.
CASSPGALIKVTQYF,TGTGCCAGCAGCCCGGGGGCTCTAATAAAAGTTACGCAGTATTTT,few,TRBV27,TRBJ2-3,.
CASREDGPGEQYF,TGTGCCAGCAGGGAGGACGGGCCGGGGGAGCAGTACTTC,many,TRBV6-2/TRBV6-3,TRBJ2-7,.
CASSQGLRAPRNEQYF,TGCGCCAGCAGCCAAGGGCTGAGGGCCCCAAGGAACGAGCAGTACTTC,.,TRBV4-1,TRBJ2-7,.
CASSLDFTGTGELFF,TGTGCCAGCAGTTTGGACTTTACCGGGACCGGGGAGCTGTTTTTT,many,TRBV28,TRBJ2-2,.
CASSLTGTASYEQYF,TGTGCCAGCAGTCTAACCGGGACAGCTTCCTACGAGCAGTACTTC,many,TRBV28,TRBJ2-7,TRBD1
CSARRDTSLYEQYF,TGCAGTGCTAGAAGGGACACGTCCCTTTACGAGCAGTACTTC,many,TRBV20-1,TRBJ2-7,.
CASSLAGGSGIVGANVLTF,TGCGCCAGCAGCTTGGCGGGGGGATCGGGGATTGTCGGGGCCAACGTCCTGACTTTC,many,TRBV5-1,TRBJ2-6,TRBD2
CASSLSAAGEDEKLFF,TGCGCCAGCAGTTTGTCTGCGGCAGGGGAGGATGAAAAACTGTTTTTT,many,TRBV5-1,TRBJ1-4,.
CSARVGHADTQYF,TGCAGCGCCCGGGTGGGGCACGCAGATACGCAGTATTTT,many,TRBV29-1,TRBJ2-3,.
CATLTGTSGNTIYF,TGTGCCACCCTGACAGGGACCTCTGGAAACACCATATATTTT,many,TRBV10-3,TRBJ1-3,TRBD1
CASSSLGTGGSVRQPQHF,TGTGCCAGCAGTTCTCTCGGGACAGGGGGAAGCGTAAGACAGCCCCAGCATTTT,.,TRBV28,TRBJ1-5,TRBD1
CASSQDPGTTYEQYF,TGCGCCAGCAGCCAAGATCCGGGGACGACCTACGAGCAGTACTTC,many,TRBV4-1,TRBJ2-7,.
CATSGGAFNEQFF,TGTGCCACCAGTGGGGGGGCCTTTAATGAGCAGTTCTTC,.,TRBV24-1,TRBJ2-1,.
CASSLGQGSWKETQYF,TGCGCCAGCAGCTTGGGTCAGGGCAGCTGGAAAGAGACCCAGTACTTC,many,TRBV5-1,TRBJ2-5,.
CASSFDRGRNTEAFF,TGTGCCAGCAGCTTTGACAGGGGTAGGAACACTGAAGCTTTCTTT,.,TRBV11-2,TRBJ1-1,TRBD1
CSARAPGLLIDEQFF,TGCAGTGCTAGAGCCCCGGGACTTTTGATTGATGAGCAGTTCTTC,many,TRBV20-1,TRBJ2-1,.
CASHTTTNEKLFF,TGTGCTAGCCACACAACAACTAATGAAAAACTGTTTTTT,.,TRBV6-1,TRBJ1-4,.
CASSAGQGFTGELFF,TGTGCCAGCAGCGCGGGACAGGGGTTCACCGGGGAGCTGTTTTTT,.,TRBV9,TRBJ2-2,TRBD1
CASQVGGITEAFF,TGTGCCAGCCAAGTGGGGGGGATCACTGAAGCTTTCTTT,.,TRBV2,TRBJ1-1,.
CASSFGPGNTIYF,TGTGCCAGCAGCTTCGGACCTGGAAACACCATATATTTT,many,TRBV7-2,TRBJ1-3,.
CASSLVRATSGRYNEQFF,TGCGCCAGCAGCTTGGTTAGGGCCACTAGCGGGAGATACAATGAGCAGTTCTTC,many,TRBV5-1,TRBJ2-1,TRBD2
CASEGLGNTDTQYF,TGTGCCAGCGAAGGACTGGGAAACACAGATACGCAGTATTTT,many,TRBV2,TRBJ2-3,.
CASSPLIRTPHRPYEQYF,TGTGCCAGCAGCCCCTTAATTCGTACGCCCCATCGACCCTACGAGCAGTACTTC,many,TRBV7-9,TRBJ2-7,.
CAWSPPTSVRTQYF,TGTGCCTGGAGTCCCCCGACTAGCGTGCGTACGCAGTATTTT,many,TRBV30,TRBJ2-3,TRBD2
CAHRLAGSNEQYF,TGTGCCCACCGACTAGCGGGAAGCAACGAGCAGTACTTC,.,TRBV27,TRBJ2-7,TRBD2
CASSPVPSSYEQYF,TGTGCCAGCTCACCAGTCCCGAGCTCCTACGAGCAGTACTTC,.,TRBV7-3,TRBJ2-7,.
CASSYGTGGRTQYF,TGTGCCAGCAGTTACGGGACAGGGGGAAGGACCCAGTACTTC,many,TRBV6-5,TRBJ2-5,TRBD1
CASSFGRGVNTEAFF,TGTGCCAGCAGCTTCGGAAGGGGAGTGAACACTGAAGCTTTCTTT,many,TRBV7-2,TRBJ1-1,.
CASSSGDTEAFF,TGTGCCAGCAGTTCAGGGGACACTGAAGCTTTCTTT,many,TRBV11-1,TRBJ1-1,.
CASSHLGTGGSRQPQHF,TGTGCCAGCAGCCATTTAGGGACAGGGGGAAGTCGGCAGCCCCAGCATTTT,once,TRBV12-3/TRBV12-4,TRBJ1-5,TRBD1
CSAKRTGSSYEQYF,TGCAGTGCTAAAAGGACTGGTAGCTCCTACGAGCAGTACTTC,many,TRBV20-1,TRBJ2-7,.
CASSETGTGNTIYF,TGTGCCAGCAGTGAAACGGGGACTGGAAACACCATATATTTT,.,TRBV25-1,TRBJ1-3,.
CASSEGAGGSYNEQFF,TGTGCCAGCAGTGAAGGGGCAGGGGGCTCGTACAATGAGCAGTTCTTC,many,TRBV6-1,TRBJ2-1,TRBD1
CASSRPNQPQHF,TGTGCCAGCAGCCGACCTAATCAGCCCCAGCATTTT,.,TRBV11-2,TRBJ1-5,.
CASSQGQGTNTIYF,TGCGCCAGCAGCCAAGGACAGGGGACGAACACCATATATTTT,few,TRBV5-1,TRBJ1-3,TRBD1
CASSLAGRTNTGELFF,TGTGCCAGCAGCTTAGCGGGACGGACAAACACCGGGGAGCTGTTTTTT,.,TRBV7-9,TRBJ2-2,.
CASSQDGIKSTDTQYF,TGTGCCAGCAGCCAAGACGGGATAAAGAGCACAGATACGCAGTATTTT,many,TRBV3-1,TRBJ2-3,.
CASREEGPLVDEQFF,TGTGCCAGCCGGGAGGAGGGACCCCTAGTCGATGAGCAGTTCTTC,.,TRBV14,TRBJ2-1,TRBD2
CSASPRASRARSYNEQFF,TGCAGTGCTAGCCCCAGGGCGTCGAGAGCGCGATCCTACAATGAGCAGTTCTTC,many,TRBV20-1,TRBJ2-1,.
CASSLVGTGHNEQFF,TGTGCCAGCAGTTTAGTCGGGACAGGTCACAATGAGCAGTTCTTC,many,TRBV28,TRBJ2-1,TRBD1
CASHLRQGINQPQHF,TGTGCCAGTCACCTAAGACAGGGAATCAATCAGCCCCAGCATTTT,.,TRBV19,TRBJ1-5,TRBD1
CASSLVGGEDTQYF,TGTGCCAGCAGCTTGGTGGGGGGAGAAGATACGCAGTATTTT,few,TRBV5-4,TRBJ2-3,.
CSARGDRGSYEQYF,TGCAGTGCTAGAGGAGACAGGGGATCCTACGAGCAGTACTTC,many,TRBV20-1,TRBJ2-7,TRBD1
CASSFGRASYEQYF,TGCGCCAGCAGCTTCGGCAGGGCTAGCTACGAGCAGTACTTC,few,TRBV5-1,TRBJ2-7,.
CASRGGQGATEAFF,TGTGCCAGCAGGGGGGGACAGGGGGCCACTGAAGCTTTCTTT,.,TRBV7-9,TRBJ1-1,TRBD1
CASQGTVTGEQYF,TGTGCCTCACAGGGGACAGTGACCGGCGAGCAGTACTTC,many,TRBV30,TRBJ2-7,TRBD1
CAWGTGGNTIYF,TGTGCCTGGGGGACAGGTGGAAACACCATATATTTT,.,TRBV30,TRBJ1-3,TRBD1
CSAIPPLSDLYGYTF,TGCAGTGCTATTCCCCCGTTATCGGATCTCTATGGCTACACCTTC,many,TRBV20-1,TRBJ1-2,.
CASSALDSPYEQYF,TGTGCCAGCAGCGCCCTAGACAGCCCCTACGAGCAGTACTTC,many,TRBV28,TRBJ2-7,.
CASGIQGANQPQHF,TGTGCCAGCGGAATTCAGGGGGCGAATCAGCCCCAGCATTTT,many,TRBV28,TRBJ1-5,TRBD1
CASSETPYEQYF,TGTGCCAGCAGCGAAACTCCCTACGAGCAGTACTTC,many,TRBV3-1,TRBJ2-7,.
CASSDRENTEAFF,TGTGCCAGCAGCGACAGGGAGAACACTGAAGCTTTCTTT,many,TRBV9,TRBJ1-1,.
CASSMKGVYEQYF,TGTGCCAGTAGTATGAAGGGTGTCTACGAGCAGTACTTC,.,TRBV19,TRBJ2-7,.
CASSGGTGEYLDTQYF,TGTGCCAGCAGTGGGGGGACAGGGGAATATTTAGATACGCAGTATTTT,.,TRBV28,TRBJ2-3,TRBD1
CASSQVGQPYNYGYTF,TGTGCCAGCAGCCAAGTTGGACAGCCTTATAACTATGGCTACACCTTC,many,TRBV14,TRBJ1-2,.
CASSQGHRGNYEQYF,TGCGCCAGCAGCCAAGGTCATCGCGGGAACTACGAGCAGTACTTC,few,TRBV4-3,TRBJ2-7,.
CASSGVSGRGAEQFF,TGTGCCAGCAGTGGGGTTAGCGGGAGGGGTGCTGAGCAGTTCTTC,many,TRBV2,TRBJ2-1,TRBD2